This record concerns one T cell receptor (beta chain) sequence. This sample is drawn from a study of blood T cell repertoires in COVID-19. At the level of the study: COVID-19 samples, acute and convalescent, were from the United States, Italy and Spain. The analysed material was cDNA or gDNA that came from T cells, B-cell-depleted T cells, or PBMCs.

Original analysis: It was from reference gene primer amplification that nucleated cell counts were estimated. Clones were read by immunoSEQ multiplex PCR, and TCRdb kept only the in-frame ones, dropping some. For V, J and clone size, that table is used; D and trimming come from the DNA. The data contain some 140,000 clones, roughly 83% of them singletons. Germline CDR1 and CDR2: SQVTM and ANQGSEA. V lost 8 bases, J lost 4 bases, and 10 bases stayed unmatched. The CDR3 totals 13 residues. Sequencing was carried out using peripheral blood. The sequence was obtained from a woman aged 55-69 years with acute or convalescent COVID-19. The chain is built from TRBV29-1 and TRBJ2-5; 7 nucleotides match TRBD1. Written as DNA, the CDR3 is TGCAGCAAATTAGGACAGGCCGGAGAGACCCAGTACTTC. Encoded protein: CSKLGQAGETQYF.